Listed below are T cell receptor beta chains from one sample, sequenced in a study of T cell changes during pregnancy in multiple sclerosis. Generated by immunoSEQ multiplex PCR, the TCRdb table keeps only in-frame clones and is missing some. Among tens of thousands of clones, roughly 92% were seen once, and the ten largest hold roughly 3.6%. Material: peripheral blood, obtained after pregnancy. The receptors were sampled from a female donor in good health, enrolled as a control in a pregnancy study. The CDR3 runs from the conserved cysteine through the conserved F or W. Each record gives: D gene, V gene, J gene, clone size, CDR3 DNA, CDR3 protein. The D gene is left open where the match is weak. Rows give clone size only sometimes, using once, few, many, or a class for an expanded clone.

TRBD2	TRBV30	TRBJ2-4	-	TGTGCCTGGAGTGTCTCCGGGACTAGTAACATTCAGTACTTC	CAWSVSGTSNIQYF
-	TRBV5-4	TRBJ1-2	-	TGTGCCAGCAGCATACGGCAGGGATTGGGCTATGGCTACACCTTC	CASSIRQGLGYGYTF
TRBD1	TRBV28	TRBJ2-1	-	TGTGCCAGCCGAACCTCGGGACAGGAGCACAATGAGCAGTTCTTC	CASRTSGQEHNEQFF
TRBD1	TRBV28	TRBJ1-3	-	TGTGCCAGCAGTTTATGGGTACAGGGGGACTCTGGAAACACCATATATTTT	CASSLWVQGDSGNTIYF
-	TRBV4-3	TRBJ2-3	-	TGCGCCAGCAGCCATCCGACTACAAACACAGATACGCAGTATTTT	CASSHPTTNTDTQYF
TRBD2	TRBV7-3	TRBJ2-1	-	TGTGCCAGCAGCACTACTAGCGGGAGGATTCCTAATGAGCAGTTCTTC	CASSTTSGRIPNEQFF
TRBD1	TRBV7-2	TRBJ2-3	-	TGTGCCAGCAGCTACAAGCCAACAGGGGTAGTAGGAGATACGCAGTATTTT	CASSYKPTGVVGDTQYF
-	TRBV2	TRBJ2-5	-	TGTGCCAGCAGCCCAGGGTTGGAGACCCAGTACTTC	CASSPGLETQYF
TRBD2	TRBV6-1	TRBJ2-3	once	TGTGCCAGCAGTGTTAGCGGGGCCACAGATACGCAGTATTTT	CASSVSGATDTQYF
TRBD1	TRBV4-1	TRBJ2-7	-	TGCGCCAGCAGCCATCTCCGACAGGGTTCCTACGAGCAGTACTTC	CASSHLRQGSYEQYF
TRBD2	TRBV19	TRBJ2-1	-	TGTGCCAGTACCTATTCTAGCGGGATCAGCTCCTACAATGAGCAGTTCTTC	CASTYSSGISSYNEQFF
-	TRBV13	TRBJ1-6	-	TGTGCCAGCAGCTCCAACAGGGTTGGGTCACCCCTCCACTTT	CASSSNRVGSPLHF
TRBD2	TRBV9	TRBJ2-3	-	TGTGCCAGCACCTTGGGGATAGCGGGAGCAGATACGCAGTATTTT	CASTLGIAGADTQYF
TRBD1	TRBV29-1	TRBJ2-3	-	TGCAGCGTTGGCAGGACAGGCGCCACAGATACGCAGTATTTT	CSVGRTGATDTQYF
-	TRBV28	TRBJ1-1	-	TGTGCCAGCAGTCCCAGGACAGCTATTGAAGCTTTCTTT	CASSPRTAIEAFF
TRBD1	TRBV19	TRBJ1-2	few	TGTGCCAGTAGGGGACAGGCCTATGGCTACACCTTC	CASRGQAYGYTF
TRBD2	TRBV7-2	TRBJ2-1	-	TGTGCCAGCAGCTTCCAGTCTAGCGGGAGATTCAATGAGCAGTTCTTC	CASSFQSSGRFNEQFF
TRBD1	TRBV5-1	TRBJ2-1	-	TGCGCCAGCAGCTATAGGACAGGGACGGTTCTAAATGAGCAGTTCTTC	CASSYRTGTVLNEQFF
TRBD2	TRBV4-1	TRBJ2-1	-	TGCGCCAGCAGCTCCCCTAGCGGGAGGCTTAAGTTCTTC	CASSSPSGRLKFF
-	TRBV18	TRBJ1-4	-	TGTGCCAGCTCACCGGGGGGAGTTGGGGAAAAACTGTTTTTT	CASSPGGVGEKLFF
-	TRBV28	TRBJ2-7	once	TGTGCCACTTCTTTAGCGGAGTACGAGCAGTACTTC	CATSLAEYEQYF
-	TRBV2	TRBJ1-4	-	TGTGCCAGCAGTGCAGAGTTGATCAGGGCCACTAATGAAAAACTGTTTTTT	CASSAELIRATNEKLFF
-	TRBV28	TRBJ2-5	-	TGTGCCAGCAGCCACCTACAGGGCCAAGAGACCCAGTACTTC	CASSHLQGQETQYF
TRBD2	TRBV9	TRBJ2-1	-	TGTGCCAGCAGCGTGACTAGCGTCTCCTACAATGAGCAGTTCTTC	CASSVTSVSYNEQFF
-	TRBV4-3	TRBJ1-2	-	TGCGCCAGCAGCCAAGATTTGCCGGGAACTAACTATGGCTACACCTTC	CASSQDLPGTNYGYTF
TRBD1	TRBV27	TRBJ2-1	-	TGTGCCAGCAGTTTCTTGGACAGGGTCTACGATGAGCAGTTCTTC	CASSFLDRVYDEQFF
-	TRBV11-2	TRBJ2-5	-	TGTGCCAGCAGCTTAGAGCTTAGTCCCGGAGGGACCCAGTACTTC	CASSLELSPGGTQYF
-	TRBV27	TRBJ2-3	-	TGTGCCAGCAGTCCAAACGCCCGGGGGGCAGAGACAGATACGCAGTATTTT	CASSPNARGAETDTQYF
-	TRBV4-1	TRBJ2-3	-	TGCGCCAGCAGCCAACTCCTCGCGAGGAAGACTATCACAGATACGCAGTATTTT	CASSQLLARKTITDTQYF
TRBD1	TRBV28	TRBJ2-3	once	TGTGCCACGCTTCCGGGACAGAGCCTTCGGGCGCAGTATTTT	CATLPGQSLRAQYF
TRBD2	TRBV5-3	TRBJ2-5	-	TGTGCCAGAAGTCCCTCACCGCCGGGACTAGCGGTCCAAGAGACCCAGTACTTC	CARSPSPPGLAVQETQYF
-	TRBV30	TRBJ2-3	-	TGTGCCTGGAGTGCACGCAACGGGATTCCAGATACGCAGTATTTT	CAWSARNGIPDTQYF
TRBD1	TRBV27	TRBJ1-5	-	TGTGCCAGCAGGGTGGGACAGGGGGCTCAGCCCCAGCATTTT	CASRVGQGAQPQHF
-	TRBV23-1	TRBJ2-7	-	TGCGCCAGCACCTCCTGGGTTGGACGGGGGAGTTGGTACGAGCAGTACTTC	CASTSWVGRGSWYEQYF
-	TRBV2	TRBJ1-1	-	TGTGCCAGCAGGACCCTGGAGACTGAAGCTTTCTTT	CASRTLETEAFF
TRBD2	TRBV27	TRBJ2-3	once	TGTGCCAGCAGTTTAGGAGCGGGAGGGGGTACGCAGTATTTT	CASSLGAGGGTQYF
-	TRBV19	TRBJ2-1	-	TGTGCCAGTAGTCCGCAGACTAGTTTGTACAATGAGCAGTTCTTC	CASSPQTSLYNEQFF
-	TRBV5-4	TRBJ2-1	few	TGTGCCAGCAGCCTCGACTGGTCCGAGCAGTTCTTC	CASSLDWSEQFF
TRBD1	TRBV2	TRBJ1-1	-	TGTGCCAGCAGTGTTACGTATTACAGGGGCGGCACGGGAGACACTGAAGCTTTCTTT	CASSVTYYRGGTGDTEAFF
-	TRBV6-4	TRBJ2-1	-	TGTGCCAGCAGTGACTCCAGTAACAATGAGCAGTTCTTC	CASSDSSNNEQFF
TRBD2	TRBV18	TRBJ2-3	once	TGTGCCAGCCCCAGCGGGGGGGCCGGAGATACGCAGTATTTT	CASPSGGAGDTQYF
TRBD2	TRBV6-5	TRBJ2-2	-	TGTGCCAGCAGTTACTCATGGGGGAGGGCCACCGGGGAGCTGTTTTTT	CASSYSWGRATGELFF
TRBD2	TRBV4-1	TRBJ2-5	-	TGCGCCAGCAGCCAACATCCCCCGGGACTAGGGCAAGAGACCCAGTACTTC	CASSQHPPGLGQETQYF
-	TRBV2	TRBJ2-7	-	TGTGCCAGCAGCCAGACATCGAGCTCCTACGAGCAGTACTTC	CASSQTSSSYEQYF
-	TRBV28	TRBJ2-2	-	TGTGCCAGCAGTTCCCCGCTTACAGCGAACACCGGGGAGCTGTTTTTT	CASSSPLTANTGELFF
-	TRBV5-4	TRBJ1-2	-	TGTGCCAGCAGCACGGCCGGGGGAGGCTACACCTTC	CASSTAGGGYTF
TRBD2	TRBV4-1	TRBJ2-2	-	TGCGCCAGCAGCCAAGAGGGACTAGTCCCCGGGGAGCTGTTTTTT	CASSQEGLVPGELFF
TRBD2	TRBV7-9	TRBJ2-4	-	TGTGCCAGCGAGCGGGGGGGAAACATTCAGTACTTC	CASERGGNIQYF
TRBD1	TRBV28	TRBJ1-1	-	TGTGCCAGCAGGGAACAGGGGTTTAGTACGGAAGCTTTCTTT	CASREQGFSTEAFF
-	TRBV18	TRBJ2-2	-	TGTGCCAGCTCACCCGGGCTGTTTTTT	CASSPGLFF
-	TRBV19	TRBJ2-3	-	TGTGCCAGTAGAAGCGGTAGCACAGATACGCAGTATTTT	CASRSGSTDTQYF
TRBD2	TRBV7-9	TRBJ2-7	-	TGTGCCAGCAGCCTCGGGACTAGCGGGTCGGAGCAGTACTTC	CASSLGTSGSEQYF
-	TRBV6-1	TRBJ2-7	-	TGTGCCAGCAGTGAAAGGGGTATTGGCTACGAGCAGTACTTC	CASSERGIGYEQYF
-	TRBV4-3	TRBJ2-1	once	TGCGCCAGCAGCCTGACAGACAATGAGCAGTTCTTC	CASSLTDNEQFF
-	TRBV10-2	TRBJ2-7	-	TGCGCCAGCGGGGCAGTGAGCTCCTACGAGCAGTACTTC	CASGAVSSYEQYF
-	TRBV19	TRBJ1-2	-	TGTGCCAGTAGTTCCAGGGTTGTAGTGGGCGGCTACACCTTC	CASSSRVVVGGYTF
-	TRBV28	TRBJ1-1	once	TGTGCCAGCAGTCCCCCGACCTCTTTCCGGGGGGCTTTCTTT	CASSPPTSFRGAFF
-	TRBV6-5	TRBJ2-7	once	TGTGCCAGCAGTTACTCTGCGGGCCCATCTTACGAGCAGTACTTC	CASSYSAGPSYEQYF
-	TRBV6-1	TRBJ1-5	once	TGTGCCAGCAGTTTCGTCGGGGGGGGCAATCAGCCCCAGCATTTT	CASSFVGGGNQPQHF
-	TRBV18	TRBJ1-2	-	TGTGCCAGCTCACCAGACTCCGTCTTTGAGGGCTACACCTTC	CASSPDSVFEGYTF